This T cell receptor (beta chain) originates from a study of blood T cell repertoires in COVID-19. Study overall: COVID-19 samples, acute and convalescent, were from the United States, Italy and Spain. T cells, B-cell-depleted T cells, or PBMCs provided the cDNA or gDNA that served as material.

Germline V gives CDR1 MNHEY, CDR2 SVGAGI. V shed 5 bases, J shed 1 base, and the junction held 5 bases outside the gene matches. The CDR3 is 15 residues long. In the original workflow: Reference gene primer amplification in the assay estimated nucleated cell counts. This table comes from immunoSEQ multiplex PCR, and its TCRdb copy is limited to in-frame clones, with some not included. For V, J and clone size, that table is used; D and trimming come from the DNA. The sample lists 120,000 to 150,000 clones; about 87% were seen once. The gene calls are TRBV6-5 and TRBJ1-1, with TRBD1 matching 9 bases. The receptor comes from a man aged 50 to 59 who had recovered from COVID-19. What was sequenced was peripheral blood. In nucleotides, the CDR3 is TGTGCCAGCAGTCCCTTGGGACAGGGGAACACTGAAGCTTTCTTT. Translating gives CASSPLGQGNTEAFF.